These 14 T cell receptor beta chains came from one sample sequenced in a study of response to subunit inactivated influenza vaccine. Each CDR3 protein is one row after TCRdb ran MiXCR on the RT-PCR reads. The sample yields hundreds of thousands of distinct CDR3 sequences, more than 15% seen once. Sequenced material: CD4+ T cells sorted from PBMCs, taken 23 months after vaccination. Receptor source: a man aged 45-69 years who received an inactivated influenza vaccine.

This clonotype appeared a few times. The chain links TRBV10-3 to TRBJ2-1; 7 bases align to TRBD1. Unmatched junction bases numbered 3, after V lost 8 bases and J lost 2 bases. This CDR3 is 13 amino acids long. CDR1 ENHRY and CDR2 SYGVKD come from the germline V gene. CDR3 sequence: CAIHGTAYNEQFF. The CDR3 DNA follows: TGTGCCATCCATGGGACAGCCTACAATGAGCAGTTCTTC.

There are a few counts of this clonotype. The chain uses TRBV20-1 and TRBJ1-1, with a weak D call TRBD1 (6 bases). Between the trimmed V and J ends, which lost 6 bases and 0 bases, there was a span of 20 bases. CDR1 and CDR2 (germline): DFQATT, SNEGSKA (reference sequence). There are 16 residues in the CDR3. The CDR3 protein is CSAAGQPGRLNTEAFF. The CDR3 coding sequence is TGCAGTGCCGCCGGACAGCCTGGACGATTGAACACTGAAGCTTTCTTT.

This chain joins TRBV20-1 and TRBJ2-7, with D possibly matching TRBD1 (6 bases). CDR3 length equals 14 residues. V lost 0 bases to trimming and J lost 3 bases, with 12 bases between them. The germline gives CDR1 DFQATT, CDR2 SNEGSKA (reference sequence). CDR3 region: CSARDLYRDYEQYF. For the CDR3, the DNA is TGCAGTGCTAGAGATCTCTACAGGGACTACGAGCAGTACTTC.

The chain uses TRBV6-1 and TRBJ2-5, with D tentatively TRBD1 (6 bases). The V gene's germline CDR1 is MNHNS and CDR2 SASEGT. The CDR3 has 16 residues. The V end lost 2 bases, the J end lost 7 bases, and 20 bases lay between the germline ends. The CDR3 DNA sequence: TGTGCCAGCAGTGAATGGGGGCCAGAAACCAAGGGGACCCAGTACTTC. It is translated as CASSEWGPETKGTQYF.

This chain links TRBV27 with TRBJ2-3, with 10 nucleotides matching TRBD1. V shed 7 bases and J 2 bases; nucleotides not matched to a gene: 9. The germline gives CDR1 MNHEY, CDR2 SMNVEV (reference sequence). This CDR3 spans 16 amino acids. The CDR3 reads CASNPTGGHTTDTQYF. The CDR3 bases are TGTGCCAGCAATCCGACAGGGGGCCACACCACAGATACGCAGTATTTT.

This clonotype came up a few times. V is TRBV29-1 and J is TRBJ2-3; 9 bases are shared with TRBD1. The CDR3 runs to 14 residues. V was clipped by 3 bases and J by 3 bases; unmatched bases: 4. Germline V lookup: CDR1 SQVTM, CDR2 ANQGSEA. The CDR3 sequence is CSVDRDRATDTQYF. DNA for the CDR3: TGCAGCGTTGACCGGGACAGGGCGACAGATACGCAGTATTTT.

This clonotype was detected only a few times. The chain uses TRBV11-2 and TRBJ2-5, with D perhaps TRBD1 or TRBD2 (6 bases each). Trimming pared 5 bases from V and 2 bases from J, leaving 27 bases between. Germline V gives CDR1 SGHAT, CDR2 FQNNGV. CDR3 length: 19 residues. CDR3 sequence: CASSPTFRGIRTGQETQYF. CDR3 nucleotides: TGTGCCAGCAGCCCCACTTTCCGCGGGATCCGAACAGGGCAAGAGACCCAGTACTTC.

This clonotype appeared a few times. The chain is built from TRBV10-3 and TRBJ1-5; 9 nucleotides match TRBD1. Losses at the gene ends were 6 bases for V and 5 bases for J; bases not matched to a gene: 8. CDR1 and CDR2 from the germline V gene are ENHRY and SYGVKD. This CDR3 spans 15 amino acids. CDR3 nucleotide sequence: TGTGCCATCAGCGCGACAGGGGGTTTCGATCAGCCCCAGCATTTT. Its protein is CAISATGGFDQPQHF.

V and J are TRBV9 and TRBJ2-7; TRBD2 aligns across 12 bases. Germline values: CDR1 SGDLS, CDR2 YYNGEE. V trimming: 4 bases; J trimming: 7 bases; junction bases outside the gene matches: 9. The CDR3 is made up of 15 amino acids. The CDR3 DNA reads TGTGCCAGCAGCCCCCAGTCCGGACTAGCGGGAGAGCAGTACTTC. It encodes CASSPQSGLAGEQYF. The full variable domain, completed using reference TRBV9 and TRBJ2-7, is DSGVTQTPKHLITATGQRVTLRCSPRSGDLSVYWYQQSLDQGLQFLIQYYNGEERAKGNILERFSAQQFPDLHSELNLSSLELGDSALYFCASSPQSGLAGEQYFGPGTRLTVT.

The chain employs TRBV2 and TRBJ2-1, with 8 bases that match TRBD1. Germline loops: CDR1 SNHLY, CDR2 FYNNEI. With V trimmed by 6 bases and J by 7 bases, 5 bases remained unmatched. There are 13 residues in the CDR3. Here the CDR3 reads CASRTGAKNEQFF. In DNA form, the CDR3 reads TGTGCCAGCAGGACAGGGGCGAAGAATGAGCAGTTCTTC.

The rearrangement uses TRBV7-6 and TRBJ2-7, with 14 nucleotides matching TRBD2. The trim removed 5 bases at V and 2 bases at J, leaving 2 bases unmatched. The germline V gene encodes CDR1 SGHVS and CDR2 FNYEAQ. The CDR3 length is 15 residues. The CDR3 region has the DNA TGTGCCAGCAGCACGACTAGCGGGGGGGCCTACGAGCAGTACTTC. Translation gives CASSTTSGGAYEQYF.

This clonotype was seen only once. Compared with germline, one end of the junction differs, possibly owing to a read error. V is TRBV20-1 and J is TRBJ2-3; 13 bases line up with TRBD2. Germline CDR1 DFQATT, CDR2 SNEGSKA (reference sequence). The CDR3 loop spans 15 amino acids. The CDR3 region is CSAWTSGRGTETQYF. The DNA of the CDR3 is TGCAGTGCTTGGACTAGCGGGAGAGGCACAGAGACGCAGTATTTT.

The CDR3 loop is CSVEGLKTSTDTQYF. CDR3 nucleotide sequence: TGCAGCGTCGAGGGTCTTAAAACTAGCACAGATACGCAGTATTTT. V and J are TRBV29-1 and TRBJ2-3, with D perhaps matching TRBD2 (5 bases). The germline gives CDR1 SQVTM, CDR2 ANQGSEA. This CDR3 contains 15 residues. V dropped 6 bases and J dropped 0 bases, with 16 bases sitting between them.

The chain is built from TRBV15 and TRBJ2-1, with 7 bases identical to TRBD1. CDR1 and CDR2 from the germline V gene are LNHNV and YYDKDF (reference sequence). The CDR3 is 15 amino acids. V shed 0 bases and J 2 bases; nucleotides not matched to a gene: 1. The CDR3 loop reads CATSREQGAYNEQFF. The CDR3 nucleotides read TGTGCCACCAGCAGAGAGCAGGGGGCCTACAATGAGCAGTTCTTC.